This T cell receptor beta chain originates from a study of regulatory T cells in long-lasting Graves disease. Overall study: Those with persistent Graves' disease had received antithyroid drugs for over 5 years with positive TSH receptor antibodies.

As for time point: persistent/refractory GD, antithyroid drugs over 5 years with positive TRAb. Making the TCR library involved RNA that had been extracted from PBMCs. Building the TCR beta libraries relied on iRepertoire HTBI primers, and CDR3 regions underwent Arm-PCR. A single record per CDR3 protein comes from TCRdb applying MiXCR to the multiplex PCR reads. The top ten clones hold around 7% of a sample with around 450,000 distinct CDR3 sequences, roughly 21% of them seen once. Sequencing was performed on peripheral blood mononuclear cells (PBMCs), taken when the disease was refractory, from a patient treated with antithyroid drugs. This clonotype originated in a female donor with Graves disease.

CDR3 sequence: CASSPPEGSEQYF. The CDR3 DNA reads TGTGCCAGCTCACCACCGGAGGGATCCGAGCAGTACTTC. The gene calls are TRBV18 and TRBJ2-7; TRBD2 might be the D (6 bases). Germline values: CDR1 KGHSH, CDR2 LQKENI. Trimming left V 0 bases short and J 6 bases short, with 9 bases between. The CDR3 has 13 amino acids.